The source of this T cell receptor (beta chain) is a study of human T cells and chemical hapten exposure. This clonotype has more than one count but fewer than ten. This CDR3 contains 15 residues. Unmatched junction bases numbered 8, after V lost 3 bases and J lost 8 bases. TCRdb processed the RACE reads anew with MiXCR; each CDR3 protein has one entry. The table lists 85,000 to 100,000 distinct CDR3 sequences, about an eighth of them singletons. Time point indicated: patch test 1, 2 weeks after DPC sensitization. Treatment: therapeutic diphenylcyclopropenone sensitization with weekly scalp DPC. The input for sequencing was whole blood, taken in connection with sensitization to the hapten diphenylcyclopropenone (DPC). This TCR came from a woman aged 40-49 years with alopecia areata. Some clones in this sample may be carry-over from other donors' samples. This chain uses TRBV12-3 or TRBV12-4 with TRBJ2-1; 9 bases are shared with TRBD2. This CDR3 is CASSFGSGSIDEQFF. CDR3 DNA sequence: TGTGCCAGCAGTTTTGGTAGCGGGAGTATAGATGAGCAGTTCTTC.